The 17 T cell receptor beta chains listed next were all sequenced from one sample in a study of cytomegalovirus exposure and HLA in healthy donors. The PCR made use of 60 Vbeta and 13 Jbeta primers. Here immunoSEQ multiplex PCR was the method, and the copy in TCRdb shows in-frame clones only, minus some. This sample yields tens of thousands of clones, of which about 76% are seen a single time; approximately 5.4% belongs to the top ten. Sequencing was carried out using PBMCs. Every receptor here comes from a man between 45 and 60 years old in good health and CMV-seronegative.

The chain combines TRBV28 with TRBJ1-4, with D perhaps matching TRBD1 (6 bases). CDR1 is MDHEN, CDR2 SYDVKM, per germline. The CDR3 length is 14 residues. Deletions cut 5 bases from V and 5 bases from J, with 12 bases between. The CDR3 is CASSLYRENEKLFF. The CDR3 DNA sequence: TGTGCCAGCAGTCTCTACAGGGAAAATGAAAAACTGTTTTTT.

The DNA for the CDR3 is TGTGCCAGCAGCTTATACAGGTCTTCATCCTACGAGCAGTACTTC. Amino acid sequence: CASSLYRSSSYEQYF. This rearrangement joins TRBV7-8 to TRBJ2-7; possibly TRBD1 for D (5 bases). Per germline, CDR1 SGHVS and CDR2 FQNEAQ. CDR3 size: 15 residues. V dropped 2 bases and J dropped 1 base, with 12 bases sitting between them.

This clone was observed a single time. This chain uses TRBV7-9 with TRBJ1-1, with D perhaps TRBD1 (6 bases). The germline CDR1 and CDR2 sequences are SEHNR and FQNEAQ (reference sequence). The V end lost 1 base, the J end lost 11 bases, and 20 bases lay between the germline ends. This CDR3 contains 15 residues. In nucleotides, the CDR3 is TGTGCCAGCAGCTTAGAAGAGTTTGGTGGGGGCGTCGCTTTCTTT. This sequence encodes CASSLEEFGGGVAFF.

A note on this clone: One end of the junction does not line up with germline, which may come from a read error. This chain uses TRBV7-9 with TRBJ1-3; no clear D. The germline V gene has CDR1 SEHNR and CDR2 FQNEAQ (reference sequence). The CDR3 is 14 residues long. CDR3 nucleotides: TGTTCCAGCAGGCCCAACAGCTCTGGAAACACCATATATTTT. The encoded protein is CSSRPNSSGNTIYF.

This clone was found a few times. The chain couples TRBV11-2 to TRBJ2-7; possible D gene TRBD1, 6 bases. This CDR3 comprises 15 residues. The ends were cut back, 5 bases at V and 0 bases at J, with 14 bases in the middle. CDR1 and CDR2 from the germline V gene are SGHAT and FQNNGV. CDR3 nucleotides: TGTGCCAGCAGCACAAACAGGGTAAGCTCCTACGAGCAGTACTTC. This encodes CASSTNRVSSYEQYF.

A note on this clone: Other DNA sequences in the sample encode the same CDR3. The rearrangement joins TRBV5-1 to TRBJ1-6; 7 bases agree with TRBD1. The CDR3 sequence is 14 residues long. CDR1 and CDR2 (germline): SGHRS, YFSETQ. Trimming took 0 bases from V and 8 from J; bases not matched to a gene: 2. CDR3 protein: CASSLGTGDSPLHF. DNA for the CDR3: TGCGCCAGCAGCTTGGGGACAGGAGATTCACCCCTCCACTTT.

V and J are TRBV7-3 and TRBJ2-3; tentative D call: TRBD2 (7 bases). CDR3 size: 16 residues. Trimming left V 5 bases short and J 5 bases short, with 20 bases between. The germline V gene has CDR1 SGHTA and CDR2 FQGTGA. The CDR3 DNA reads TGTGCCAGCAGCCTTCTGGGCCGGGGGGCAGGAGATACGCAGTATTTT. It yields the protein CASSLLGRGAGDTQYF.

The CDR3 region has the DNA TGTGCCAGCAGTTCCGGGACAGTTGTCTATGGCTACACCTTC. This sequence encodes CASSSGTVVYGYTF. The genes are TRBV5-8 and TRBJ1-2; 7 bases are a match to TRBD1. The CDR3 contains 14 residues. CDR1 and CDR2 from the germline V gene are SGHTS and YDEGEE. Trimming took 5 bases from V and 4 from J; bases not matched to a gene: 8.

The chain uses TRBV13 and TRBJ2-7, with 12 bases that match TRBD2. The CDR3 is 18 amino acids. CDR1 is PRHDT, CDR2 FYEKMQ, per germline (reference sequence). V gave up 5 bases and J gave up 0 bases; unmatched junction bases: 11. The CDR3, as DNA: TGTGCCAGCAGCGTCGGACTAGCGGGACGACTAAGCTCCTACGAGCAGTACTTC. This encodes CASSVGLAGRLSSYEQYF.

This rearrangement joins TRBV29-1 to TRBJ1-2; unclear D gene. The ends were cut back, 4 bases at V and 5 bases at J, with 8 bases in the middle. The CDR3 contains 11 residues. In germline, CDR1 is SQVTM, CDR2 ANQGSEA. Here the CDR3 DNA reads TGCAGCGTTGTACAGTCTTATGGCTACACCTTC. Residues: CSVVQSYGYTF. Full variable domain (outside the CDR3, taken from reference TRBV29-1 and TRBJ1-2): SAVISQKPSRDICQRGTSLTIQCQVDSQVTMMFWYRQQPGQSLTLIATANQGSEATYESGFVIDKFPISRPNLTFSTLTVSNMSPEDSSIYLCSVVQSYGYTFGSGTRLTVV.

The chain couples TRBV11-2 to TRBJ2-3, with D possibly being TRBD2 (6 bases). CDR3 length: 15 amino acids. Trimming took 3 bases from V and 1 from J, leaving 11 bases between them. From germline, CDR1 is SGHAT and CDR2 FQNNGV. The CDR3 coding sequence is TGTGCCAGCAGCTTGTGGCGGGAACGCACAGATACGCAGTATTTT. Translated, it gives CASSLWRERTDTQYF.

The genes are TRBV5-6 and TRBJ1-2, with 11 nucleotides matching TRBD1. This CDR3 comprises 15 residues. Per the germline V gene, CDR1 is SGHDT and CDR2 is YYEEEE. The junction had 7 bases not matched to a gene; V was cut back by 2 bases and J by 7 bases. CDR3 coding DNA: TGTGCCAGCAGCTTAGGACAGGGGGCCATCGGTGGCTACACCTTC. Its translation: CASSLGQGAIGGYTF.

The chain joins TRBV14 to TRBJ1-1; 7 positions agree with TRBD1. Trimming removed 7 bases from V and 1 base from J; junction bases left unmatched: 6. The CDR3 runs 14 residues. The germline V gene encodes CDR1 SGHDN and CDR2 FVKESK. The CDR3, as DNA: TGTGCCAGCAAGACAGGGTTAGCGAACACTGAAGCTTTCTTT. Amino acids: CASKTGLANTEAFF.

A few counts support this clone. The chain joins TRBV2 to TRBJ1-1; D uncertain. This CDR3 has 16 residues. Germline-derived CDR1 and CDR2 are SNHLY and FYNNEI. V lost 8 bases, J lost 8 bases, and 27 bases lay in between. The CDR3 region is CASGSLWSVSSQEAFF. The CDR3 nucleotides are TGTGCCAGCGGGAGCCTCTGGAGCGTATCCTCCCAAGAAGCTTTCTTT.

This clone has just a few counts. This chain uses TRBV6-5 with TRBJ1-6; the D is unclear. The germline gives CDR1 MNHEY, CDR2 SVGAGI. The CDR3 length is 14 residues. Trimming took 6 bases from V and 8 from J, leaving 14 bases between them. The CDR3 spells CASREPGAHSPLHF. The CDR3 coding sequence is TGTGCCAGCAGGGAACCGGGTGCGCATTCACCCCTCCACTTT.

This chain links TRBV27 with TRBJ2-7; 8 bases are a match to TRBD1. V lost 7 bases, J lost 3 bases, and 8 bases stayed unmatched. This CDR3 region has 14 residues. Germline loops: CDR1 MNHEY, CDR2 SMNVEV (reference sequence). DNA for the CDR3: TGTGCCAGCACCTCTCTCGACAGGGGCTACGAGCAGTACTTC. It encodes CASTSLDRGYEQYF.

This sequence joins TRBV2 and TRBJ2-3; the match to TRBD2 covers 9 bases. With 4 bases clipped from V and 0 bases from J, the junction kept 11 bases outside the gene matches. The CDR3 consists of 18 residues. CDR1 is SNHLY and CDR2 is FYNNEI in the germline V gene. CDR3 DNA sequence: TGTGCCAGCAGTGGCCTCGGGCTAGCGGGGCTTAGCACAGATACGCAGTATTTT. It codes for CASSGLGLAGLSTDTQYF.